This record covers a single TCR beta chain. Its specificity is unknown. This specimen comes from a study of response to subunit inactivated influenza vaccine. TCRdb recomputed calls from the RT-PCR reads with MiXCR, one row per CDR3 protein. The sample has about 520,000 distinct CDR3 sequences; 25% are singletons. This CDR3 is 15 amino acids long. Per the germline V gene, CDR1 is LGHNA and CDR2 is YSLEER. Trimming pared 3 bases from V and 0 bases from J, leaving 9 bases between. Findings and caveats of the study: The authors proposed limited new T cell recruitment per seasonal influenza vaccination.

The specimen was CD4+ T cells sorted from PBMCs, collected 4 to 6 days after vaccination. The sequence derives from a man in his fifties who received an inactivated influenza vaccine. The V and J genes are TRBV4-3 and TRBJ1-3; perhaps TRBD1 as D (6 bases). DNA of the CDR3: TGCGCCAGCAGCCAGACAGGCCTCTCTGGAAACACCATATATTTT. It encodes CASSQTGLSGNTIYF.